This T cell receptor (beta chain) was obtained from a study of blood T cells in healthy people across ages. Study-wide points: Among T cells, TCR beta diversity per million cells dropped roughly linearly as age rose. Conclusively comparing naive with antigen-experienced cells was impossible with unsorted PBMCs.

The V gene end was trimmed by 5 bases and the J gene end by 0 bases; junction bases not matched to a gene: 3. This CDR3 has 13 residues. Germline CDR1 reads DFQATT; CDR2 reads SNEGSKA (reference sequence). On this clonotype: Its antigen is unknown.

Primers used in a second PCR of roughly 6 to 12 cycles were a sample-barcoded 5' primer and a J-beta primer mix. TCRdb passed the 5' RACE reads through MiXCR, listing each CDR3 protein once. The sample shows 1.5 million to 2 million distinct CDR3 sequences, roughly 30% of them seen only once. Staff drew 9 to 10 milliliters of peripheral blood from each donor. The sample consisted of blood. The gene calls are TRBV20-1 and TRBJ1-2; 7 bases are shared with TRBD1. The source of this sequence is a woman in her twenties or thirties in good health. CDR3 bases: TGCAGTGCTGTGGGACAGACTAACTATGGCTACACCTTC. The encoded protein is CSAVGQTNYGYTF.